This record covers a single TCR beta chain. Its antigen is currently unknown. TCRdb redid the calling of the RT-PCR reads with MiXCR, one entry per CDR3 protein. The repertoire holds approximately 11,000 distinct CDR3 sequences, 65% to 80% seen once, with around 6.8% in the top ten. The data belong to a study of yellow fever vaccine responses in identical twins. General study results and limits: Among the twins, the vaccine T cell response reportedly seemed partly convergent and partly personalized.

Trimming removed 1 base from V and 2 bases from J, with 7 bases in between. The CDR3 length is 14 residues. Germline CDR1 and CDR2: MGHDK and SYGVNS. Sample: T cells from blood (PBMCs), unsorted or a sorted subset (not recorded which), taken before or after yellow fever vaccination (not recorded which). The V and J genes are TRBV25-1 and TRBJ2-3; no clear D gene. This receptor was taken from a woman under 30 who received the yellow fever vaccine. This CDR3 is CASSESLVTDTQYF. The CDR3 nucleotides read TGTGCCAGCAGTGAATCGCTCGTCACAGATACGCAGTATTTT.